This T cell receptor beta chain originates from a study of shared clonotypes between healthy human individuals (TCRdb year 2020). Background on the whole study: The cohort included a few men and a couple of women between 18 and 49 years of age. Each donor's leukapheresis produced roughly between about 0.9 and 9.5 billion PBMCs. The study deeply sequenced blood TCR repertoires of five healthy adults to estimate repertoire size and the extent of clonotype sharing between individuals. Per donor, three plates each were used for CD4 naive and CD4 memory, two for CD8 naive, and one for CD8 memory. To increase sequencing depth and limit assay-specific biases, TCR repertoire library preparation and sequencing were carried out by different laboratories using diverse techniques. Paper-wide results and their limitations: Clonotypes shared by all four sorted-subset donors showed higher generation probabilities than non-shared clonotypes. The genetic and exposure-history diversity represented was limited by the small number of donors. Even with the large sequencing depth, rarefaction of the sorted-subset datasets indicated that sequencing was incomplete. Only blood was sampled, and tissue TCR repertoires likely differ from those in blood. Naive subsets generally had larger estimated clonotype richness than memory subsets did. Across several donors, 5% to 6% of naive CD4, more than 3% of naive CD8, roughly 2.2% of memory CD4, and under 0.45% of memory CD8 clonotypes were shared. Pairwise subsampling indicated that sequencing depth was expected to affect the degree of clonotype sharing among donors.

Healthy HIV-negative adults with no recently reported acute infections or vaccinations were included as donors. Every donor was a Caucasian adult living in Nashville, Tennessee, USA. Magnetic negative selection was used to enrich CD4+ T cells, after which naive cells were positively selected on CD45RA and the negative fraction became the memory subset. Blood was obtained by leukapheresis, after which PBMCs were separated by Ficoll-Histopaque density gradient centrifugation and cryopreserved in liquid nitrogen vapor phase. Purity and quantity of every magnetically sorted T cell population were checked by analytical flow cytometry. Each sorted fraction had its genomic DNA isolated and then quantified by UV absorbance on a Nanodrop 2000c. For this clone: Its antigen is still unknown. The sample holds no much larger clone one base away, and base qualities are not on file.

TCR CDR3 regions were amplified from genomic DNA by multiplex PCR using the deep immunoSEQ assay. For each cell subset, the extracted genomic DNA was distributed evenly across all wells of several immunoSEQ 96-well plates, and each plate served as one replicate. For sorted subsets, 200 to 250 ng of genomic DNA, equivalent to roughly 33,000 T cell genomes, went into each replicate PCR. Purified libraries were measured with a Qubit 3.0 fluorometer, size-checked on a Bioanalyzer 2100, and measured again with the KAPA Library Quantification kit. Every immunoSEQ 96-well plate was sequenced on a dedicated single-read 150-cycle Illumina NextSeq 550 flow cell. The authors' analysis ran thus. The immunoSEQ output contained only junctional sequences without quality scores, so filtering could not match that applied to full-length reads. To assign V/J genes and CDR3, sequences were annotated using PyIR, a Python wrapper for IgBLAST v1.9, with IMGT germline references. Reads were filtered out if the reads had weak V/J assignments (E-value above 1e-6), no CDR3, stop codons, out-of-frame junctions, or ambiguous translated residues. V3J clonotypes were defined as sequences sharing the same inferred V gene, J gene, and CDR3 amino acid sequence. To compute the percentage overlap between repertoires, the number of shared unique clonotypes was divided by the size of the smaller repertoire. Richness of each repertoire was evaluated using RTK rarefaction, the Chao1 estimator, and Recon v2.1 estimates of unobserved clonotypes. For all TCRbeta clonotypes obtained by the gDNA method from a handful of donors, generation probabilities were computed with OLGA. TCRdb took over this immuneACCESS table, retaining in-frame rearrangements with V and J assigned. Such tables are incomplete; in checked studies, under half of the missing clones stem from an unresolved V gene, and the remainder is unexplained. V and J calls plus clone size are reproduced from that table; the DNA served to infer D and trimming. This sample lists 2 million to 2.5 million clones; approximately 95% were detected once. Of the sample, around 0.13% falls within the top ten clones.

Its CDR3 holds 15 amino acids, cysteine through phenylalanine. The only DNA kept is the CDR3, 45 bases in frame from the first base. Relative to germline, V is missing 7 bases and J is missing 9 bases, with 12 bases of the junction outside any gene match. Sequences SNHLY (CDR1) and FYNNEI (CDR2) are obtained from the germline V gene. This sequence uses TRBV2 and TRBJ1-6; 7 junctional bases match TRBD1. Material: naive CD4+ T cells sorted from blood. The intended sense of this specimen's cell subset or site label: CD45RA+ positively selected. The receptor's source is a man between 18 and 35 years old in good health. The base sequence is TGTGCCAGCAAAGATACGGCAGGGGGAGTTTCACCCCTCCACTTT. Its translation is CASKDTAGGVSPLHF.